The following is a TCR beta chain sequence with its context. There are a few counts of this clonotype. Its antigen is not yet known. Base qualities were left out, and no much larger clone turns up one base away. This sample is part of a study of CD8 T cells in ankylosing spondylitis (TCRdb year 2017). A note on the overall study: To find TCR variants linked to disease, the study profiled T cell receptor beta repertoires in ankylosing spondylitis patients and healthy donors. The full study cohort comprised 25 or so ankylosing spondylitis patients and 85 to 120 healthy donors. Peripheral blood was sampled, and synovial fluid was additionally collected from ankylosing spondylitis patients.

Sequencing was carried out with an Illumina HiSeq 2500. TCR beta libraries were prepared by quantitative 5'-RACE with molecular barcodes. The source study handled its data this way. To identify disease-linked TCR variants, a new computational method was used, one built on a probabilistic model of VDJ rearrangement. The public reads were reprocessed in TCRdb via fastp at Q25 and MiXCR, keeping in-frame beta chains. Every distinct CDR3 protein forms one entry, paired with its most common genes and DNA. It is TCRdb's table, rather than the study itself, that gives the V and J calls and clone size. The sample records over 450,000 distinct CDR3 sequences, 12% of which are singletons. The ten largest account for approximately 6.2% of the sample. From the cysteine through the phenylalanine, the CDR3 covers 14 amino acids. The retained sequence is limited to the CDR3, 42 bases, with the frame set at the first base. V is cut back by 7 bases and J by 2 bases, with 5 bases in the junction unmatched. CDR1 SEHNR and CDR2 FQNEAQ are derived from the germline V gene (reference sequence).

Summary of the overall study and its limitations: Blood from ankylosing spondylitis patients appeared to be characterized by a TCR beta motif made up of under ten highly homologous amino acid variants. A CD8+ phenotype was shown by the disease-linked clones, which were found at relatively low frequencies in peripheral blood. Some of the motif variants had been reported before in the synovial fluid and blood of reactive arthritis patients, a finding that suggests common disease-initiation mechanisms. Significant enrichment of the disease-linked clones was reported in matched synovial fluid samples from ankylosing spondylitis patients.

The chain is encoded by TRBV7-9 joined to TRBJ2-7, with 10 junctional bases fitting TRBD2. This TCR was sampled from a male donor with ankylosing spondylitis. The sample consisted of blood, either unsorted or a sorted T cell fraction (not recorded which). The bases are TGTGCCAGCATCGGACTAGCGGAAACCTACGAGCAGTACTTC. The translation is CASIGLAETYEQYF.